The present T cell receptor (beta chain) was sequenced within a study of cytomegalovirus exposure and HLA in healthy donors. The V end was cut by 1 base, the J end by 5 bases, with 11 bases between. This CDR3 comprises 14 residues. The germline gives CDR1 SEHNR, CDR2 FQNEAQ (reference sequence). This clone was seen more than once but under ten times. The study ran its PCR with 60 Vbeta and 13 Jbeta primers. Here immunoSEQ multiplex PCR was the method, and the copy in TCRdb shows in-frame clones only, minus some. The data show over 200,000 clones, roughly 84% seen once. The clonotype was recovered from a human donor in good health. J is TRBJ2-5 and V is TRBV7-9, with TRBD1 as a possible D gene (6 bases). The specimen was PBMCs. CDR3 sequence: CASSLGGHRETQYF. As DNA, the CDR3 is TGTGCCAGCAGCTTAGGGGGACACCGGGAGACCCAGTACTTC. The full variable domain, its missing parts supplied by reference TRBV7-9 and TRBJ2-5, is DTGVSQNPRHKITKRGQNVTFRCDPISEHNRLYWYRQTLGQGPEFLTYFQNEAQLEKSRLLSDRFSAERPKGSFSTLEIQRTEQGDSAMYLCASSLGGHRETQYFGPGTRLLVL.